Presented here are 19 T cell receptor beta chains from one specimen sequenced in a study of T cell clonality in common variable immunodeficiency. Their recognized antigens are unknown. Produced via immunoSEQ multiplex PCR; TCRdb's table is partial and in-frame only. This repertoire holds about 42,000 clones, and none appear only once. Points from the study as a whole: Common variable immunodeficiency TCR beta sequences reportedly had fewer deletions and N-nucleotide insertions.

Sequences were obtained from peripheral blood mononuclear cells. The receptors were gathered from a human donor with common variable immunodeficiency.

This clone came up many times. The read comes to an end 3 residues before the CDR3 does, leaving the germline J gene to fill in the end. The V and J genes are TRBV6-4 and TRBJ2-1, with TRBD1 matching 11 bases. J was trimmed by 5 bases and V by 4 bases; bases with no gene match: 10. CDR3 length equals 17 residues. Per germline, CDR1 MRHNA and CDR2 SNTAGT. CDR3 amino acids: CASSASAGTGGDNEQFF. The CDR3 DNA, read in part, is TGTGCCAGCAGTGCCTCTGCCGGGACAGGGGGGGACAATGAG.

Many counts were recorded for this clone. The CDR3 end is not reached by the read, which stops 3 residues before it; the germline J gene fills it in. V usage is TRBV6-2 or TRBV6-3 and J usage is TRBJ2-1; D is perhaps TRBD2 (6 bases). The germline V and J ends were trimmed by 7 bases and 3 bases, with 13 bases remaining between them. This CDR3 region has 14 residues. The germline V gene has CDR1 MNHEY and CDR2 SVGEGT. The covered CDR3 bases are TGTGCCAGCATCGCCGGGACTGTCTACAATGAG. The encoded protein is CASIAGTVYNE. The full CDR3 sequence reads CASIAGTVYNEQFF.

This clone was seen many times. The CDR3 end lies 3 residues beyond the end of the read and is filled in from the germline J gene. This chain uses TRBV2 with TRBJ1-1, with D perhaps TRBD1 (6 bases). CDR1 is SNHLY and CDR2 is FYNNEI in the germline V gene. The CDR3 is made up of 14 amino acids. The V end lost 7 bases, the J end lost 1 base, and 13 bases lay between the germline ends. The DNA read from the CDR3 is TGTGCCAGCACCGGACAGCCATCGAACACTGAA. It yields the protein CASTGQPSNTE. From start to end, the CDR3 is CASTGQPSNTEAFF.

As concerns this clone: Read coverage stops 3 residues before the CDR3 terminus; the germline J gene supplies the remainder. The chain carries TRBV7-9 and TRBJ2-2, with TRBD2 matching over 9 bases. The V and J ends lost 6 bases and 3 bases, in that order; junction bases with no gene match: 5. Germline V gene lookup returns CDR1 SEHNR and CDR2 FQNEAQ (reference sequence). The CDR3 consists of 15 residues. The CDR3 bases that were read are TGTGCCAGCAGACCTGGCGGGGGGGACACCGGGGAG. This gives the protein CASRPGGGDTGE. The entire CDR3 protein reads CASRPGGGDTGELFF. The full variable domain, in which reference TRBV7-9 and TRBJ2-2 provide the parts outside the CDR3, is DTGVSQNPRHKITKRGQNVTFRCDPISEHNRLYWYRQTLGQGPEFLTYFQNEAQLEKSRLLSDRFSAERPKGSFSTLEIQRTEQGDSAMYLCASRPGGGDTGELFFGEGSRLTVL.

As to this clone: The sequence runs out 3 residues before the end of the CDR3; the remainder is reconstructed from the germline J gene. This rearrangement joins TRBV2 to TRBJ2-7, with 7 nucleotides matching TRBD2. Trimming at V came to 5 bases and at J to 4 bases, leaving 5 bases not matched to a gene. There are 13 residues in the CDR3. Per germline, CDR1 SNHLY and CDR2 FYNNEI. CDR3 residues: CASSSGTKYEQYF. Incomplete CDR3 DNA: TGTGCCAGCAGTTCCGGGACTAAATACGAG.

This clone occurred a few times. The CDR3 end falls 3 residues outside the read, so it is completed with the germline J gene. This sequence joins TRBV7-3 and TRBJ2-3, with 9 bases fitting TRBD2. Germline CDR1 and CDR2: SGHTA and FQGTGA. The junction had 5 bases not matched to a gene; V was cut back by 4 bases and J by 6 bases. The CDR3 consists of 14 residues. CDR3 in amino acids: CASSYLAGADTQYF. The sequenced part of the CDR3 DNA is TGTGCCAGCAGCTATTTAGCGGGAGCCGATACG.

This clone occurred a few times. The sequence runs out 3 residues before the end of the CDR3; the remainder is reconstructed from the germline J gene. The rearrangement joins TRBV19 to TRBJ1-2, with D perhaps TRBD1 (6 bases). Germline V gene sequence: CDR1 LNHDA, CDR2 SQIVND (reference sequence). The CDR3 consists of 13 residues. Trimming removed 8 bases from V and 4 bases from J, with 14 bases in between. The sequenced part of the CDR3 DNA is TGTGCCAGTGCCCCGACAGGCAGCTATGGC. Its protein is CASAPTGSYG. The full-length CDR3 reads as CASAPTGSYGYTF.

At least ten counts were recorded for this clone. The CDR3 end falls 3 residues outside the read, so it is completed with the germline J gene. The rearrangement uses TRBV5-6 and TRBJ1-5, with 7 positions matching TRBD1. Trimming removed 0 bases from V and 5 bases from J; junction bases left unmatched: 2. The CDR3 sequence is 14 residues long. The germline V gene encodes CDR1 SGHDT and CDR2 YYEEEE. The CDR3 here is CASSLGQGDQPQHF. CDR3 DNA (partial): TGTGCCAGCAGCTTGGGGCAGGGGGATCAGCCC.

This clone was counted many times. The sample has other DNA sequences that encode this CDR3 too. The part of the CDR3 DNA that was read is TGTGCCAGCAGTGAACTAGAGACC. Translating gives CASSELET. The whole CDR3 sequence is CASSELETQYF. The genes are TRBV6-1 and TRBJ2-5; D unclear. The read falls 3 residues short of the CDR3 end, and the missing part is taken from the germline J gene. The ends were cut back, 2 bases at V and 4 bases at J, with 2 bases in the middle. Germline CDR1 is MNHNS and CDR2 is SASEGT. This CDR3 has 11 amino acids.

This clone was detected ten times or more. The read is 3 residues too short to cover the CDR3 end, so that end is filled in from the germline J gene. The chain links TRBV29-1 to TRBJ2-3; TRBD1 might be the D (5 bases). The CDR3 extends over 14 amino acids. Trimming shortened V by 1 base and J by 3 bases, and 11 bases separated the two germline ends. Germline CDR1 and CDR2: SQVTM and ANQGSEA. Incomplete CDR3 DNA: TGCAGCGTTGAAGGGGGCAGGGTAACAGATACG. Translating gives CSVEGGRVTDT. The whole CDR3 region reads CSVEGGRVTDTQYF.

This clone has just a few counts. The DNA read from the CDR3 is TGTGCCAGTAGCGCTGGGGGGGACTATGGC. Amino acids: CASSAGGDYG. The full CDR3 sequence reads CASSAGGDYGYTF. This chain links TRBV19 with TRBJ1-2, with a weak D call TRBD1 (5 bases). From the germline J gene comes the end of the CDR3, since the read stops 3 residues before it. The CDR3 is 13 amino acids. Germline CDR1 LNHDA, CDR2 SQIVND (reference sequence). V lost 6 bases and J 3 bases, leaving 11 bases between the germline ends. The full variable domain, completed using reference TRBV19 and TRBJ1-2, is DGGITQSPKYLFRKEGQNVTLSCEQNLNHDAMYWYRQDPGQGLRLIYYSQIVNDFQKGDIAEGYSVSREKKESFPLTVTSAQKNPTAFYLCASSAGGDYGYTFGSGTRLTVV.

This clone was observed many times. This CDR3 reads CASSPRTGEQFF. The sequenced CDR3 bases are TGTGCCAGCTCACCACGAACCGGTGAG. This sequence joins TRBV18 and TRBJ2-1; no clear D. With the read ending 3 residues before the CDR3 end, the germline J gene is used to fill in that end. V was shortened by 1 base and J by 9 bases, with 7 bases between the two germline ends. The CDR3 runs to 12 residues. The germline V gene has CDR1 KGHSH and CDR2 LQKENI. Complete variable domain (other parts from reference TRBV18 and TRBJ2-1): NAGVMQNPRHLVRRRGQEARLRCSPMKGHSHVYWYRQLPEEGLKFMVYLQKENIIDESGMPKERFSAEFPKEGPSILRIQQVVRGDSAAYFCASSPRTGEQFFGPGTRLTVL.

This clone was observed a handful of times. The read comes to an end 3 residues before the CDR3 does, leaving the germline J gene to fill in the end. The chain carries TRBV7-3 and TRBJ2-1; 7 bases are shared with TRBD2. After removal of 1 base from V and 5 bases from J, the junction contained 5 bases not matched to a gene. The length of the CDR3 is 15 residues. Germline-derived CDR1 and CDR2 are SGHTA and FQGTGA. CDR3 protein: CASSLMAGDHNEQFF. CDR3 DNA (partial): TGTGCCAGCAGCTTAATGGCGGGAGACCACAATGAG.

This clone was seen ten or more times. The read comes to an end 3 residues before the CDR3 does, leaving the germline J gene to fill in the end. The V and J genes are TRBV7-3 and TRBJ1-1; perhaps TRBD1 as D (6 bases). The CDR3 has 14 residues. From germline, CDR1 is SGHTA and CDR2 FQGTGA. Trimming left V 5 bases short and J 5 bases short, with 15 bases between. The CDR3 is CASSPTTGRTEAFF. The sequenced CDR3 bases are TGTGCCAGCAGCCCAACGACAGGAAGAACTGAA.

This clone was counted ten times or more. Read sequence stops 3 residues before the CDR3 end, and the germline J gene provides the missing end. The chain recombines TRBV20-1 with TRBJ1-6; D is perhaps TRBD1 (5 bases). V lost 3 bases, J lost 1 base, and 22 bases lay in between. From germline, CDR1 is DFQATT and CDR2 SNEGSKA (reference sequence). There are 19 residues in the CDR3. The CDR3 here is CSARGQIVGGLSYNSPLHF. CDR3 bases read: TGCAGTGCTAGGGGGCAGATTGTGGGGGGATTATCCTATAATTCACCC.

This clone was observed many times. Read data end 3 residues before the CDR3 end; the end is taken from the germline J gene. This chain links TRBV11-2 with TRBJ2-1, with TRBD2 as a possible D gene (6 bases). Germline CDR1 and CDR2: SGHAT and FQNNGV. This CDR3 comprises 14 residues. Trimming took 4 bases from V and 9 from J, leaving 16 bases between them. The CDR3 bases that were read are TGTGCCAGCAGCTACGGGACTTCCACTACTGAG. As protein: CASSYGTSTTE. The whole CDR3 protein reads CASSYGTSTTEQFF. The full variable domain, completed using reference TRBV11-2 and TRBJ2-1, is EAGVAQSPRYKIIEKRQSVAFWCNPISGHATLYWYQQILGQGPKLLIQFQNNGVVDDSQLPKDRFSAERLKGVDSTLKIQPAKLEDSAVYLCASSYGTSTTEQFFGPGTRLTVL.

Turning to this clone: Coverage ceases 3 residues before the CDR3 finishes, and the germline J gene fills in the end. This rearrangement joins TRBV19 to TRBJ2-6; 9 bases map to TRBD1. Per the germline V gene, CDR1 is LNHDA and CDR2 is SQIVND (reference sequence). The CDR3 spans 16 residues. After removal of 7 bases from V and 0 bases from J, the junction contained 4 bases not matched to a gene. CDR3 loop: CASTDRGISGANVLTF. The CDR3 bases that were read are TGTGCCAGTACCGACAGGGGGATCTCTGGGGCCAACGTC.

At least ten counts were recorded for this clone. The read stops 3 residues short of the end of the CDR3; the missing end is completed from the germline J gene. This chain joins TRBV20-1 and TRBJ2-1; 9 bases agree with TRBD1. Unmatched junction bases numbered 10, after V lost 0 bases and J lost 4 bases. The CDR3 loop spans 17 amino acids. Germline assignment: CDR1 DFQATT and CDR2 SNEGSKA (reference sequence). The sequenced part of the CDR3 DNA is TGCAGTGCTAGAGAGAAACCCGGGACAGGGATGTACAATGAG. Protein product: CSAREKPGTGMYNE. The entire CDR3 protein is CSAREKPGTGMYNEQFF.

As for this clone: With the read ending 3 residues before the CDR3 end, the germline J gene is used to fill in that end. V and J are TRBV18 and TRBJ2-7, with 9 bases lining up with TRBD1. Per the germline V gene, CDR1 is KGHSH and CDR2 is LQKENI. The CDR3 sequence is 14 residues long. With V trimmed by 3 bases and J by 5 bases, 5 bases remained unmatched. The CDR3 DNA, read in part, is TGTGCCAGCTCACCGACAGGGGGTACAAACGAG. Translation gives CASSPTGGTNE. The whole CDR3 sequence is CASSPTGGTNEQYF.